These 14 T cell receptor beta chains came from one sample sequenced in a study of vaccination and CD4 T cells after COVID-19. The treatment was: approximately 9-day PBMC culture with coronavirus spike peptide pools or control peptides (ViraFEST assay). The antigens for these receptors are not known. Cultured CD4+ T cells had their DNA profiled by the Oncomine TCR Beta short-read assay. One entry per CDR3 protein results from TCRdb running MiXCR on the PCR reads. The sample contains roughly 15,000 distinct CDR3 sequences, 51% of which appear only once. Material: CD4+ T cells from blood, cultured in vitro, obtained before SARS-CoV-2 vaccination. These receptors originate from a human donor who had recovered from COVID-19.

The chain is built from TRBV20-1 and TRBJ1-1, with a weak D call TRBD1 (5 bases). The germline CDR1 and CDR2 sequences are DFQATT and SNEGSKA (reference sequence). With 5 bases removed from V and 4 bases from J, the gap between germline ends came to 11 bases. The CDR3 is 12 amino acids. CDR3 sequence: CSAAQGTTEAFF. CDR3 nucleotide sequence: TGCAGTGCTGCCCAGGGCACCACTGAAGCTTTCTTT.

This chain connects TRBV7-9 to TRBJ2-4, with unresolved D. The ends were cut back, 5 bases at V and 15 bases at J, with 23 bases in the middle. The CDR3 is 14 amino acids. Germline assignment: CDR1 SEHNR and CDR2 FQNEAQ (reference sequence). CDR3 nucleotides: TGTGCCAGCAGCCCCGCCCCCGACAAACCCCTTAGGTACTTC. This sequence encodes CASSPAPDKPLRYF.

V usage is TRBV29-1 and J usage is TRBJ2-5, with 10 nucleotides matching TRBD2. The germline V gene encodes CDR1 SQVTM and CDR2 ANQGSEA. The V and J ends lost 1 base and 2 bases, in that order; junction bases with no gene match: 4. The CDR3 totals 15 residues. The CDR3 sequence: CSVEGLAGAQETQYF. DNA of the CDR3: TGCAGCGTTGAAGGTCTAGCGGGGGCACAAGAGACCCAGTACTTC. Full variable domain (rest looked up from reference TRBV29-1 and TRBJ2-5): SAVISQKPSRDICQRGTSLTIQCQVDSQVTMMFWYRQQPGQSLTLIATANQGSEATYESGFVIDKFPISRPNLTFSTLTVSNMSPEDSSIYLCSVEGLAGAQETQYFGPGTRLLVL.

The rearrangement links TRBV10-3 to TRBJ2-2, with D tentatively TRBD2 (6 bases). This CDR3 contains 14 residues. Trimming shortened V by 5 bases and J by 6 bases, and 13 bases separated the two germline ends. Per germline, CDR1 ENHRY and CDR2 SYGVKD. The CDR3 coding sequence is TGTGCCATCAGTCCGGGGGTAGTCGCCGGGGAGCTGTTTTTT. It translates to CAISPGVVAGELFF.

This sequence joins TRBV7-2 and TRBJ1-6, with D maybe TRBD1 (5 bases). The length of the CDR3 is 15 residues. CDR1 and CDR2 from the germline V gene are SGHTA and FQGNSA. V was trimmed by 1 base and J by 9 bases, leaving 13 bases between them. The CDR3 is CASSLGAGLSSPLHF. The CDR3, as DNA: TGTGCCAGCAGCTTAGGGGCAGGGTTGAGTTCACCCCTCCACTTT.

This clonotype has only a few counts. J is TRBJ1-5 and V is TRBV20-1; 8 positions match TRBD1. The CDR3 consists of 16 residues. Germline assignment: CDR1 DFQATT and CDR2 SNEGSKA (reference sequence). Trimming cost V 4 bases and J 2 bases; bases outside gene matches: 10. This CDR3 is CSAMGNRGYGNQPQHF. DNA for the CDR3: TGCAGTGCTATGGGGAACAGGGGGTACGGCAATCAGCCCCAGCATTTT.

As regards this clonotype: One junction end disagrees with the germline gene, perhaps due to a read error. The CDR3 sequence: CSARGDSYQETQYF. As DNA, the CDR3 is TGCAGTGCTAGGGGGGACTCTTACCAGGAGACCCAGTACTTC. The chain carries TRBV20-1 and TRBJ2-5, with D maybe TRBD2 (6 bases). Per germline, CDR1 DFQATT and CDR2 SNEGSKA (reference sequence). CDR3 length equals 14 residues.

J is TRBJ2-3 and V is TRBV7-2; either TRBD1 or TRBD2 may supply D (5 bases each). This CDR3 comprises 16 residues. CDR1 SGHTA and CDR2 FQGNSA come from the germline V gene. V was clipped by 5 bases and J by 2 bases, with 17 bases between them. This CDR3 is CASSLTSVGPTDTQYF. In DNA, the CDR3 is TGTGCCAGCAGCCTAACTAGTGTGGGGCCCACAGATACGCAGTATTTT. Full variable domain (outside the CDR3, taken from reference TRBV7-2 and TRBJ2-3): GAGVSQSPSNKVTEKGKDVELRCDPISGHTALYWYRQSLGQGLEFLIYFQGNSAPDKSGLPSDRFSAERTGGSVSTLTIQRTQQEDSAVYLCASSLTSVGPTDTQYFGPGTRLTVL.

CDR3 sequence reads: CASSPQFTGDTQYF. CDR3 DNA: TGCGCCAGCAGTCCTCAATTCACGGGAGATACGCAGTATTTT. The V gene is TRBV10-2, the J gene TRBJ2-3; no definite D call. V lost 5 bases and J lost 5, with 14 bases in between. This CDR3 spans 14 amino acids. CDR1 WSHSY and CDR2 SAAADI come from the germline V gene.

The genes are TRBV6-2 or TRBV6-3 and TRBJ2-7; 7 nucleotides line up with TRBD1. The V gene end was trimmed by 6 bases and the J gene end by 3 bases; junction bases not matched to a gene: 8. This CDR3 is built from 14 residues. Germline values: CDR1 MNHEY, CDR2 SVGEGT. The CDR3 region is CASSRGDRVYEQYF. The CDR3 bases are TGTGCCAGCAGCCGGGGAGACAGGGTCTACGAGCAGTACTTC.

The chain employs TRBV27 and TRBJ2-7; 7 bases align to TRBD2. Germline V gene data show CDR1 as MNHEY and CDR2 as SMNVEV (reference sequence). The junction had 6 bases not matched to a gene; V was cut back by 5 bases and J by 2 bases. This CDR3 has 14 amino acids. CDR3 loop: CASSPRAGPYEQYF. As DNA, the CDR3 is TGTGCCAGCAGTCCTCGAGCGGGGCCCTACGAGCAGTACTTC.

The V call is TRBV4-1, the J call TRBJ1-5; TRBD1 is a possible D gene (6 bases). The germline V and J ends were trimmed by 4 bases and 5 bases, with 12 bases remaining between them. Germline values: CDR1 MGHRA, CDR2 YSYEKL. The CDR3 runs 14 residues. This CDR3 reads CASSPGAGHQPQHF. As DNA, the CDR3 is TGCGCCAGCAGCCCGGGGGCAGGGCATCAGCCCCAGCATTTT.

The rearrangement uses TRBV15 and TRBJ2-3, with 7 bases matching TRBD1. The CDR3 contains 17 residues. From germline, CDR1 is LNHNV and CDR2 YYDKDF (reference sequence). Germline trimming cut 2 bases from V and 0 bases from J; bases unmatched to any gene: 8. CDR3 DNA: TGTGCCACCAGCAGAAGGCAGGGGGTAATCAGCACAGATACGCAGTATTTT. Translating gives CATSRRQGVISTDTQYF.

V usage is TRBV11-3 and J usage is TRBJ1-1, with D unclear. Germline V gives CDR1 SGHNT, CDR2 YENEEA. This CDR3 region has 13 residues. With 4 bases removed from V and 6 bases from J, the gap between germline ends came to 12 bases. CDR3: CASSSPRMPEAFF. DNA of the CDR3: TGTGCCAGCAGCTCCCCCAGAATGCCTGAAGCTTTCTTT.